The subject of this entry is one T cell receptor beta chain. V was clipped by 4 bases and J by 4 bases, with 20 bases between them. Germline V gene sequence: CDR1 SGDLS, CDR2 YYNGEE. This CDR3 is 16 amino acids long. PCR involved 60 Vbeta and 13 Jbeta primers. This table comes from immunoSEQ multiplex PCR, and its TCRdb copy is limited to in-frame clones, with some not included. The sample carries about 200,000 clones, approximately 79% recorded once. The entry originates in a study of cytomegalovirus exposure and HLA in healthy donors. The receptor was isolated from a man younger than 30 in good health and CMV-seronegative. The chain couples TRBV9 to TRBJ1-2; possible D gene TRBD1, 6 bases. Material for sequencing was PBMCs. This CDR3 reads CASSPGGGGLLYGYTF. DNA for the CDR3: TGTGCCAGCAGCCCGGGAGGAGGGGGGCTCCTCTATGGCTACACCTTC.